The 14 T cell receptor beta chains presented below share a single source sample, sequenced in a study of cytomegalovirus exposure and HLA in healthy donors. The PCR was carried out with 60 Vbeta primers and 13 Jbeta primers. Measured with immunoSEQ multiplex PCR; TCRdb has only the in-frame clones, and not every one. This table holds roughly 190,000 clones, around 75% found once. The material sequenced was PBMCs. The source is a woman aged 25 to 39 in good health and CMV-seronegative.

The rearrangement uses TRBV27 and TRBJ1-1; D not resolved. CDR1 MNHEY and CDR2 SMNVEV come from the germline V gene (reference sequence). The CDR3 spans 14 residues. Trimming took off 5 bases at V and 1 base at J, with 11 bases between the two ends. The CDR3 loop reads CASSTPRGNTEAFF. The CDR3 DNA follows: TGTGCCAGCAGTACCCCTCGGGGGAACACTGAAGCTTTCTTT.

The CDR3, as DNA: TGTGCCTGGAGTGCTGACAGGGGCCACACCATATATTTT. Protein: CAWSADRGHTIYF. J is TRBJ1-3 and V is TRBV30, with 8 bases that match TRBD1. CDR1 GTSNPN and CDR2 SVGIG come from the germline V gene (reference sequence). This CDR3 is built from 13 residues. V trimming: 1 base; J trimming: 8 bases; junction bases outside the gene matches: 4.

The V and J genes are TRBV9 and TRBJ1-2; TRBD1 is a possible D gene (5 bases). The germline gives CDR1 SGDLS, CDR2 YYNGEE. The CDR3 loop spans 16 amino acids. Deletions cut 4 bases from V and 4 bases from J, with 20 bases between. The CDR3 DNA is TGTGCCAGCAGCCTAGGAACTGTAGGGGTTAGCTATGGCTACACCTTC. As protein: CASSLGTVGVSYGYTF.

The chain links TRBV7-5 to TRBJ2-3; TRBD1 reflects the table's D call only, with no check against the DNA. TRBV7-5 has pseudogene status. The CDR3 sequence is 11 residues long. The CDR3 DNA reads TGTGTCAGAACAGGGGCAGATACGCAGTATTTT. Translation: CVRTGADTQYF.

The chain carries TRBV5-1 and TRBJ1-4; possibly TRBD1 for D (5 bases). Germline V gives CDR1 SGHRS, CDR2 YFSETQ. The CDR3 runs to 15 residues. The germline V and J ends were trimmed by 1 base and 7 bases, with 14 bases remaining between them. CDR3 DNA: TGCGCCAGCAGCTTGTGGAGAGGGGAGGGTGAAAAACTGTTTTTT. Translation gives CASSLWRGEGEKLFF. The whole variable domain, filled in from reference TRBV5-1 and TRBJ1-4, reads KAGVTQTPRYLIKTRGQQVTLSCSPISGHRSVSWYQQTPGQGLQFLFEYFSETQRNKGNFPGRFSGRQFSNSRSEMNVSTLELGDSALYLCASSLWRGEGEKLFFGSGTQLSVL.

The gene calls are TRBV7-6 and TRBJ2-3; 11 bases agree with TRBD2. The germline V gene encodes CDR1 SGHVS and CDR2 FNYEAQ. V shed 1 base and J 7 bases; nucleotides not matched to a gene: 7. The CDR3 length is 16 residues. The CDR3: CASSLEGASGGNTQYF. The CDR3, as DNA: TGTGCCAGCAGCTTAGAGGGGGCTAGCGGGGGGAATACGCAGTATTTT.

The chain uses TRBV5-4 and TRBJ2-5; the D gene is possibly TRBD1 (6 bases). Trimming took off 3 bases at V and 1 base at J, with 10 bases between the two ends. The V gene's germline CDR1 is SGHNT and CDR2 YYREEE (reference sequence). The CDR3 is 14 amino acids. The CDR3 DNA reads TGTGCCAGCAGCTCGTGGACAGCCCAAGAGACCCAGTACTTC. Its protein is CASSSWTAQETQYF.

V gene TRBV30 combines with J gene TRBJ2-5, with a weak D call TRBD2 (6 bases). Trimming took 4 bases from V and 3 from J, leaving 12 bases between them. The CDR3 has 13 residues. Germline V gene lookup returns CDR1 GTSNPN and CDR2 SVGIG (reference sequence). The CDR3 bases are TGTGCCTGGATGGTCTTAGCGGAAGAGACCCAGTACTTC. It encodes CAWMVLAEETQYF.

The chain has TRBV4-2 and TRBJ2-1; maybe TRBD1 (6 bases). CDR3 size: 13 residues. With 6 bases removed from V and 12 bases from J, the gap between germline ends came to 18 bases. Germline V gene data show CDR1 as LGHNA and CDR2 as YNFKEQ. The CDR3 DNA sequence: TGTGCCAGCAGAACATTGGGGGCCATCGGGCAGTTCTTC. Protein sequence: CASRTLGAIGQFF.

As regards this clone: Within the sample, other DNA sequences also encode this same CDR3. In nucleotides, the CDR3 is TGTGCCAGCAGCTTGAGTACAGATACGCAGTATTTT. This translates into CASSLSTDTQYF. V and J are TRBV7-8 and TRBJ2-3; D is uncertain. The CDR3 covers 12 residues. Germline CDR1 and CDR2: SGHVS and FQNEAQ. Between the trimmed V and J ends, which lost 3 bases and 3 bases, there was a span of 4 bases.

The chain joins TRBV9 to TRBJ2-5, with 9 bases lining up with TRBD2. Germline assignment: CDR1 SGDLS and CDR2 YYNGEE. Trimming cost V 3 bases and J 5 bases; bases outside gene matches: 8. This CDR3 comprises 15 residues. The CDR3 loop is CASSDSGSIRETQYF. The CDR3, as DNA: TGTGCCAGCAGCGATAGCGGGAGTATCCGCGAGACCCAGTACTTC.

CDR3 nucleotide sequence: TGTGCCACCAGCAGAGATCGGGCAGGGCTAGCTTTCTTT. Protein: CATSRDRAGLAFF. The chain links TRBV15 to TRBJ1-1; D possibly corresponds to TRBD1 (5 bases). This CDR3 is 13 amino acids long. Germline CDR1 is LNHNV and CDR2 is YYDKDF (reference sequence). Trimming removed 0 bases from V and 10 bases from J, with 12 bases in between.

The CDR3 sequence: CASSSGQGGVGYTF. The CDR3 DNA reads TGTGCCAGCAGCTCAGGACAGGGTGGGGTTGGCTACACCTTC. The rearrangement joins TRBV7-6 to TRBJ1-2; TRBD1 aligns across 8 bases. J was trimmed by 7 bases and V by 4 bases; bases with no gene match: 8. Germline V gene sequence: CDR1 SGHVS, CDR2 FNYEAQ. This CDR3 spans 14 amino acids.

Notes on this clone: The sample has other DNA sequences that encode this CDR3 too. The chain combines TRBV19 with TRBJ1-5; a weak D match, TRBD1 (5 bases). V shed 7 bases and J shed 1 base, with 23 bases lying between them. The germline V gene encodes CDR1 LNHDA and CDR2 SQIVND (reference sequence). This CDR3 is built from 18 residues. The CDR3 coding sequence is TGTGCCAGTACCTTGAGTGACAGTTTTATTGGGAGCAATCAGCCCCAGCATTTT. It yields the protein CASTLSDSFIGSNQPQHF.